The 32 T cell receptor beta chains below come from one sample, sequenced in a study of T cells after yellow fever vaccination. Each CDR3 protein is one row after TCRdb ran MiXCR on the 5' RACE reads. The sample includes some 560,000 distinct CDR3 sequences, about a sixth of them seen just once. This specimen consisted of PBMCs, obtained roughly 5 days after the first yellow fever vaccination. These TCRs come from a man between 18 and 29 years old who received the YFV17D yellow fever vaccine.

This chain joins TRBV11-2 and TRBJ1-1; D ambiguous. The CDR3 is 12 residues long. Per the germline V gene, CDR1 is SGHAT and CDR2 is FQNNGV. Trimming stripped 1 base from V and 6 bases from J, with 6 bases between. CDR3 sequence reads: CASSLGPAEAFF. In DNA form, the CDR3 reads TGTGCCAGCAGCTTAGGCCCGGCTGAAGCTTTCTTT.

This sequence joins TRBV5-1 and TRBJ2-1; the D gene is possibly TRBD1 (5 bases). This CDR3 spans 15 amino acids. V was cut by 1 base and J by 4 bases, with 12 bases left in between. From germline, CDR1 is SGHRS and CDR2 YFSETQ. The DNA of the CDR3 is TGCGCCAGCAGCTTGCCCCAGGGCGTTTACAATGAGCAGTTCTTC. Amino acids: CASSLPQGVYNEQFF.

The rearrangement links TRBV6-1 to TRBJ2-1; D is tentatively TRBD1 or TRBD2 (5 bases each). CDR1 and CDR2 (germline): MNHNS, SASEGT. The CDR3 has 13 residues. V was shortened by 3 bases and J by 8 bases, with 11 bases between the two germline ends. The CDR3 DNA sequence: TGTGCCAGCAGTGACTACCGAGGGGATGAGCAGTTCTTC. It translates to CASSDYRGDEQFF.

This clonotype appeared once. The chain is built from TRBV19 and TRBJ2-1, with TRBD1 matching 12 bases. CDR1 is LNHDA, CDR2 SQIVND, per germline (reference sequence). This CDR3 is 19 amino acids long. Losses at the gene ends were 6 bases for V and 4 bases for J; bases not matched to a gene: 16. The CDR3: CASRQTGTGGASPYNEQFF. In nucleotides, the CDR3 is TGTGCCAGTAGACAGACCGGGACAGGGGGCGCCTCCCCGTACAATGAGCAGTTCTTC.

This chain connects TRBV6-1 to TRBJ1-2; perhaps TRBD1 as D (6 bases). Trimming cost V 6 bases and J 3 bases, with 11 bases left between them. This CDR3 comprises 13 residues. CDR1 is MNHNS and CDR2 is SASEGT in the germline V gene. CDR3 coding DNA: TGTGCCAGCAGACGGACAGACTACTATGGCTACACCTTC. This codes for CASRRTDYYGYTF.

This clonotype came up a few times. The CDR3 DNA reads as TGTGCCAGCAGCTTACCCGGGGTTGTTGGCGAGCAGTACTTC. The encoded protein is CASSLPGVVGEQYF. J is TRBJ2-7 and V is TRBV7-9, with a weak D call TRBD2 (5 bases). V was trimmed by 2 bases and J by 6 bases, leaving 14 bases between them. The CDR3 has 14 amino acids. Germline lookup yields CDR1 SEHNR and CDR2 FQNEAQ (reference sequence).

This clonotype was counted a few times. This chain joins TRBV25-1 and TRBJ2-5; D is ambiguous. The germline V and J ends were trimmed by 3 bases and 1 base, with 9 bases remaining between them. Germline values: CDR1 MGHDK, CDR2 SYGVNS. CDR3 size: 14 residues. In DNA form, the CDR3 reads TGTGCCAGCAGTGACTCAGGTATCCAAGAGACCCAGTACTTC. Its protein is CASSDSGIQETQYF.

A few counts support this clonotype. The V call is TRBV7-2, the J call TRBJ2-5, with unresolved D. The CDR3 sequence is 12 residues long. The germline CDR1 and CDR2 sequences are SGHTA and FQGNSA. Trimming removed 0 bases at V and 9 bases at J, with 8 bases between. CDR3 nucleotide sequence: TGTGCCAGCAGCTTAGCGAGAATGGCCCAGTACTTC. Its protein is CASSLARMAQYF.

The chain employs TRBV12-5 and TRBJ2-2; TRBD2 aligns across 7 bases. Germline V gene sequence: CDR1 LGHNT, CDR2 FRNRAP. Unmatched junction bases numbered 5, after V lost 3 bases and J lost 7 bases. This CDR3 region has 14 residues. Here the CDR3 reads CASGFLLAHGELFF. The CDR3 bases are TGTGCTAGTGGTTTTTTACTAGCGCACGGGGAGCTGTTTTTT.

This clonotype was seen only a few times. The V gene is TRBV4-2, the J gene TRBJ1-6; tentatively, D is TRBD1 (5 bases). V was trimmed by 0 bases and J by 5 bases, leaving 11 bases between them. CDR1 and CDR2 (germline): LGHNA, YNFKEQ. The CDR3 runs 16 residues. The CDR3, as DNA: TGTGCCAGCAGCCAAGAGGCAGGGTACGATAATTCACCCCTCCACTTT. Translating it yields CASSQEAGYDNSPLHF.

The rearrangement joins TRBV19 to TRBJ1-1; the D is unclear. CDR1 is LNHDA and CDR2 is SQIVND in the germline V gene (reference sequence). Trimming removed 4 bases at V and 4 bases at J, with 10 bases between. The CDR3 loop spans 13 amino acids. CDR3 nucleotides: TGTGCCAGTAGTAAGGTCGTGAGCACTGAAGCTTTCTTT. This codes for CASSKVVSTEAFF.

This clonotype was found a few times. The V gene is TRBV5-6, the J gene TRBJ2-1, with a weak D call TRBD1 (5 bases). Trimming stripped 0 bases from V and 12 bases from J, with 7 bases between. Germline V CDR1 and CDR2: SGHDT, YYEEEE. The CDR3 has 11 amino acids. The CDR3: CASSLGRGQFF. For the CDR3, the DNA is TGTGCCAGCAGCTTGGGAAGGGGGCAGTTCTTC. Using reference TRBV5-6 and TRBJ2-1 for the parts outside the CDR3, the full variable domain is DAGVTQSPTHLIKTRGQQVTLRCSPKSGHDTVSWYQQALGQGPQFIFQYYEEEERQRGNFPDRFSGHQFPNYSSELNVNALLLGDSALYLCASSLGRGQFFGPGTRLTVL.

This clonotype was picked up a small number of times. The chain uses TRBV14 and TRBJ2-5; 11 positions match TRBD2. The V segment lost 2 bases and the J segment 5 bases; nucleotides outside the gene matches: 13. This CDR3 has 18 amino acids. Germline CDR1 and CDR2: SGHDN and FVKESK. The CDR3 DNA sequence: TGTGCCAGCAGCCAATTCGCCTCTAGCGGGGGGTCGGGTGAGACCCAGTACTTC. Amino acids: CASSQFASSGGSGETQYF.

The chain uses TRBV4-1 and TRBJ1-6; D is unclear. Germline CDR1 reads MGHRA; CDR2 reads YSYEKL. There are 16 residues in the CDR3. Trimming took off 5 bases at V and 5 bases at J, with 16 bases between the two ends. In DNA, the CDR3 is TGCGCCAGCAGCATTGGCGGGATAATTAATAATTCACCCCTCCACTTT. Translation: CASSIGGIINNSPLHF.

This chain uses TRBV12-3 or TRBV12-4 with TRBJ1-4; 9 nucleotides agree with TRBD1. V shed 6 bases and J 8 bases; nucleotides not matched to a gene: 7. This CDR3 has 14 residues. DNA of the CDR3: TGTGCCAGCAGGTACAGGGGGCTTAAAGAAAAACTGTTTTTT. It is translated as CASRYRGLKEKLFF.

The chain is built from TRBV7-2 and TRBJ2-7; weak D call: TRBD1 (5 bases). Germline V lookup: CDR1 SGHTA, CDR2 FQGNSA. The germline V and J ends were trimmed by 2 bases and 4 bases, with 12 bases remaining between them. The CDR3 runs 14 residues. The CDR3 DNA is TGTGCCAGCAGCTTAACAGGTGCATTTTACGAGCAGTACGTC. Amino acids: CASSLTGAFYEQYV.

This clonotype came up a few times. The chain carries TRBV29-1 and TRBJ2-3, with 9 bases that match TRBD2. The junction had 12 bases not matched to a gene; V was cut back by 6 bases and J by 2 bases. Per germline, CDR1 SQVTM and CDR2 ANQGSEA. The CDR3 totals 16 residues. This CDR3 reads CSVQPSAGGVTDTQYF. As DNA, the CDR3 is TGCAGCGTCCAACCCTCAGCGGGGGGAGTCACAGATACGCAGTATTTT.

This clonotype was counted only a few times. V usage is TRBV7-9 and J usage is TRBJ1-1; 10 nucleotides align to TRBD1. Germline trimming cut 5 bases from V and 6 bases from J; bases unmatched to any gene: 6. Germline loops: CDR1 SEHNR, CDR2 FQNEAQ (reference sequence). The CDR3 extends over 14 amino acids. The CDR3 DNA reads TGTGCCAGCAGCGAACTGACAGGGGGCGCTGAAGCTTTCTTT. Its protein is CASSELTGGAEAFF.

This clonotype was seen at least ten times. The chain links TRBV20-1 to TRBJ1-4; TRBD1 might be the D (5 bases). CDR1 DFQATT and CDR2 SNEGSKA come from the germline V gene (reference sequence). The CDR3 covers 15 residues. V was cut by 6 bases and J by 7 bases, with 21 bases left in between. CDR3 amino acids: CSATPGALAGEKLFF. The CDR3 region has the DNA TGCAGTGCCACTCCCGGGGCACTCGCCGGTGAAAAACTGTTTTTT.

The chain carries TRBV5-6 and TRBJ2-4; no reliable D call. V was trimmed by 2 bases and J by 4 bases, leaving 16 bases between them. Germline CDR1 is SGHDT and CDR2 is YYEEEE. CDR3 length: 16 amino acids. The CDR3 DNA follows: TGTGCCAGCAGCTTAGTTGGTGCGGTACCAAAAAACATTCAGTACTTC. Translating it yields CASSLVGAVPKNIQYF.

The CDR3 region is CASSYGGAKAFF. The DNA for the CDR3 is TGTGCCAGCAGTTACGGGGGGGCCAAAGCTTTCTTT. V gene TRBV6-5 combines with J gene TRBJ1-1; weak D call: TRBD1 (6 bases). The CDR3 sequence is 12 residues long. The V end lost 2 bases, the J end lost 9 bases, and 10 bases lay between the germline ends. Per the germline V gene, CDR1 is MNHEY and CDR2 is SVGAGI.

The chain employs TRBV10-3 and TRBJ2-7, with D possibly matching TRBD2 (5 bases). CDR3 length equals 14 residues. CDR1 and CDR2 from the germline V gene are ENHRY and SYGVKD. Trimming took off 4 bases at V and 5 bases at J, with 15 bases between the two ends. The CDR3 coding sequence is TGTGCCATCAGTGTGAGCGGTGGGGAAAACGAGCAGTACGTC. It codes for CAISVSGGENEQYV.

There are a few counts of this clonotype. The germline gene is not matched at one end of the junction; a read error may be the cause. The chain combines TRBV7-9 with TRBJ2-1, with D tentatively TRBD1 (6 bases). The CDR3 extends over 14 amino acids. CDR1 is SEHNR, CDR2 FQNEAQ, per germline (reference sequence). CDR3 sequence: CASTLYQGYNEQFF. CDR3 DNA: TGTGCCAGCACCTTATACCAGGGGTACAATGAGCAGTTCTTC.

This clonotype was seen many times. J is TRBJ2-5 and V is TRBV7-2, with no clear D. The CDR3 runs 11 residues. Trimming shortened V by 4 bases and J by 5 bases, and 5 bases separated the two germline ends. CDR1 and CDR2 (germline): SGHTA, FQGNSA. The CDR3 DNA sequence: TGTGCCAGCAGCTCCTGGGAGACCCAGTACTTC. The encoded protein is CASSSWETQYF.

The V and J genes are TRBV12-3 or TRBV12-4 and TRBJ1-5; D perhaps matches TRBD1 (6 bases). The V and J ends lost 4 bases and 5 bases respectively, with 18 bases between them. This CDR3 is 16 amino acids long. The CDR3 here is CASSSSRTVRDQPQHF. In nucleotides, the CDR3 is TGTGCCAGCAGTTCTTCTCGGACAGTACGTGATCAGCCCCAGCATTTT.

V usage is TRBV9 and J usage is TRBJ2-7; 11 nucleotides agree with TRBD1. Germline V lookup: CDR1 SGDLS, CDR2 YYNGEE. V trimming: 0 bases; J trimming: 5 bases; junction bases outside the gene matches: 7. This CDR3 region has 16 residues. DNA of the CDR3: TGTGCCAGCAGCGTAGATTCGGGACAGGGGGTCCACGAGCAGTACTTC. This translates into CASSVDSGQGVHEQYF.

This clonotype was picked up a small number of times. The chain combines TRBV2 with TRBJ2-1; D unresolved. Germline CDR1 reads SNHLY; CDR2 reads FYNNEI. CDR3 length: 15 residues. V dropped 3 bases and J dropped 0 bases, with 9 bases sitting between them. CDR3 protein: CASSELRSSYNEQFF. DNA of the CDR3: TGTGCCAGCAGTGAGCTCAGGAGCTCCTACAATGAGCAGTTCTTC.

This clonotype turned up a few times. This sequence joins TRBV7-9 and TRBJ1-6; D call uncertain. Trimming took 2 bases from V and 12 from J, leaving 20 bases between them. The CDR3 is made up of 16 amino acids. The V gene's germline CDR1 is SEHNR and CDR2 FQNEAQ (reference sequence). CDR3 nucleotide sequence: TGTGCCAGCAGCTTAATTAGCGAGGGATTCGTTAGACCCCTCCACTTT. It translates to CASSLISEGFVRPLHF.

This clonotype was seen repeatedly, ten times or more. CDR3 sequence: CASSISPMRREQYF. CDR3 in DNA: TGTGCCAGCAGCATTAGCCCCATGCGTCGAGAGCAGTACTTC. This chain connects TRBV27 to TRBJ2-7; D unclear. V lost 6 bases to trimming and J lost 7 bases, with 19 bases between them. The CDR3 extends over 14 amino acids. Germline CDR1 and CDR2: MNHEY and SMNVEV (reference sequence).

The genes are TRBV6-5 and TRBJ2-5, with D possibly TRBD1 on 6 matching bases. The CDR3 spans 14 residues. CDR1 MNHEY and CDR2 SVGAGI come from the germline V gene. V lost 4 bases and J 5 bases, leaving 14 bases between the germline ends. CDR3 loop: CASSLNQGKETQYF. CDR3 DNA: TGTGCCAGCAGTTTAAATCAGGGGAAGGAGACCCAGTACTTC.

In its sample, this clonotype was seen many times. The chain recombines TRBV7-2 with TRBJ2-7; 8 bases match TRBD1. This CDR3 is 14 amino acids long. V lost 5 bases, J lost 2 bases, and 5 bases stayed unmatched. CDR1 and CDR2 from the germline V gene are SGHTA and FQGNSA. This CDR3 reads CASSPQGGPYEQYV. For the CDR3, the DNA is TGTGCCAGCAGCCCACAGGGGGGACCCTACGAGCAGTACGTC.

This clonotype was seen a handful of times. V and J are TRBV24-1 and TRBJ1-1; D is unresolved. This CDR3 spans 13 amino acids. From germline, CDR1 is KGHDR and CDR2 SFDVKD. V was trimmed by 4 bases and J by 3 bases, leaving 8 bases between them. CDR3 in DNA: TGTGCCACCAGTGAAAGGTATGACACTGAAGCTTTCTTT. Its translation: CATSERYDTEAFF.